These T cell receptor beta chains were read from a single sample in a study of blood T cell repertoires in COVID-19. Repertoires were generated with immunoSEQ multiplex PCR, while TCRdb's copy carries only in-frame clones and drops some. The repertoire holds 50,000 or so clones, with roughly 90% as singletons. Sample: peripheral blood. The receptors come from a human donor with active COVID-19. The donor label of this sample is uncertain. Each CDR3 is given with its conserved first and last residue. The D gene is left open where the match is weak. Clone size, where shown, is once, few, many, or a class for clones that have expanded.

TGTGCCAGCAGCTTCGGGACACTCTATAGCAATCAGCCCCAGCATTTT,CASSFGTLYSNQPQHF,NA,TRBV5-8,TRBJ1-5,few
TGTGCCAGCAGCTTAGACGGGAGCGGGGTCAAAAACATTCAGTACTTC,CASSLDGSGVKNIQYF,TRBD2,TRBV7-8,TRBJ2-4,NA
TGTGCCAGCAGCGTAGATAACAATGAGCAGTTCTTC,CASSVDNNEQFF,NA,TRBV9,TRBJ2-1,NA
TGTGCCAGCACCTCAGGGGGTTCTGGGGCCAACGTCCTGACTTTC,CASTSGGSGANVLTF,TRBD1,TRBV28,TRBJ2-6,NA
TGTGCCAGCAGTTCGACAGGGGTTACGCAGTATTTT,CASSSTGVTQYF,TRBD1,TRBV12-3/TRBV12-4,TRBJ2-3,NA
TGCGCCAGCAGCCAAGATCTAGGGGATAGCAATCAGCCCCAGCATTTT,CASSQDLGDSNQPQHF,NA,TRBV4-3,TRBJ1-5,NA
TGTGCCAGCAGGGGACAGGGTTTGGGTGGAGGTGGGGCCAACGTCCTGACTTTC,CASRGQGLGGGGANVLTF,TRBD1,TRBV4-2,TRBJ2-6,NA
TGTGCCAGCTCACCAACCCTCGGGGGTAATGAGCAGTTCTTC,CASSPTLGGNEQFF,NA,TRBV18,TRBJ2-1,once
TGTGCCAGCAGCCTTCGACAGTTGGATACGCAGTATTTT,CASSLRQLDTQYF,NA,TRBV7-3,TRBJ2-3,NA
TGTGCCAGCAGTTACCCCGACACGGTCTACGAGCAGTACTTC,CASSYPDTVYEQYF,NA,TRBV6-2/TRBV6-3,TRBJ2-7,NA
TGCGCCAGCAGCTCATCAGGGAACAGCAATCAGCCCCAGCATTTT,CASSSSGNSNQPQHF,NA,TRBV5-1,TRBJ1-5,NA
TGTGCCAGTAGTAAGGCTAGCGGGGGGTTCACAGATACGCAGTATTTT,CASSKASGGFTDTQYF,TRBD2,TRBV19,TRBJ2-3,NA
TGTGCCAGCAGCTTCCGGGACAATGGCCACGAGCAGTACTTC,CASSFRDNGHEQYF,NA,TRBV13,TRBJ2-7,NA
TGTGCCAGCAGCCTCAGGGAAACCTATGGCTACACCTTC,CASSLRETYGYTF,NA,TRBV5-5,TRBJ1-2,once
TGTGCCAGCAGTTTGAAACAGGGAACTGATCAGCCCCAGCATTTT,CASSLKQGTDQPQHF,NA,TRBV27,TRBJ1-5,NA
TGCAGCGTTGAAATCGACAGAGAGACCCAGTACTTC,CSVEIDRETQYF,NA,TRBV29-1,TRBJ2-5,NA
TGTGCCACCTGGACAGCCAGCTCCTACAATGAGCAGTTCTTC,CATWTASSYNEQFF,NA,TRBV28,TRBJ2-1,NA
TGTGCCAGCAGCGGAGACAGGGGAGCGTACAATGAGCAGTTCTTC,CASSGDRGAYNEQFF,TRBD1,TRBV9,TRBJ2-1,NA
TGTGCCAGCAGCCCCCGGACATACAGCGCCTATGGCTACACCTTC,CASSPRTYSAYGYTF,NA,TRBV7-9,TRBJ1-2,NA
TGTGCCAGCAGTTTAGCGTCCCTCTACAATGAGCAGTTCTTC,CASSLASLYNEQFF,NA,TRBV27,TRBJ2-1,NA
TGCGCCAGCAGCCCCGGCGGGGGTCTCCAAGAGACCCAGTACTTC,CASSPGGGLQETQYF,TRBD2,TRBV5-1,TRBJ2-5,NA
TGTGCCATCCCAACGAAGGAGACTGGGGCGTATTTT,CAIPTKETGAYF,NA,TRBV2,TRBJ2-3,once
TGTGCCAGCAGCCCCGGACAGTATGGCTACACCTTC,CASSPGQYGYTF,NA,TRBV6-6,TRBJ1-2,NA
TGTGCCAGCAGCTTAGCAGGGGACACCGGGGAGCTGTTTTTT,CASSLAGDTGELFF,NA,TRBV7-2,TRBJ2-2,NA
TGTGCCAGTAGTACGGCAAACAGGGGCACCTATGGCTACACCTTC,CASSTANRGTYGYTF,TRBD1,TRBV19,TRBJ1-2,NA
TGTGCCAGCAGCTTGGACCGGACAGGGTGGAACACCGGGGAGCTGTTTTTT,CASSLDRTGWNTGELFF,TRBD1,TRBV5-5,TRBJ2-2,NA
TGTGCCACCATTTCGGGACAGTACAATGAGCAGTTCTTC,CATISGQYNEQFF,TRBD1,TRBV28,TRBJ2-1,NA
TGTGCCAGCAGTGAAGGCGGGGTTCAGCCCCAGCATTTT,CASSEGGVQPQHF,NA,TRBV6-1,TRBJ1-5,few
TGTGCCAGCAGCTTAGAAAGGGGGACGAACACTGAAGCTTTCTTT,CASSLERGTNTEAFF,NA,TRBV11-2,TRBJ1-1,NA
TGTGCCAGCAGTTTACTTACCGGGGAGCTGTTTTTT,CASSLLTGELFF,NA,TRBV27,TRBJ2-2,NA
TGCGCCAGCAGCCATTGGGACAGGGAAAACAATGAGCAGTTCTTC,CASSHWDRENNEQFF,TRBD1,TRBV4-1,TRBJ2-1,NA
TGTGCCAGCAGCCACACAGGGGGCTATGGCTACACCTTC,CASSHTGGYGYTF,TRBD1,TRBV12-3/TRBV12-4,TRBJ1-2,NA
TGTGCCACCAGTGAGACAGGATTCAATCAGCCCCAGCATTTT,CATSETGFNQPQHF,NA,TRBV24-1,TRBJ1-5,NA
TGTGCCAGCAGTTCTTTATACAATGAGCAGTTCTTC,CASSSLYNEQFF,NA,TRBV6-5,TRBJ2-1,NA
TGTGCCAGCAGCCCCCCGGGGTCCTACAATGAGCAGTTCTTC,CASSPPGSYNEQFF,NA,TRBV11-2,TRBJ2-1,NA
TGTGCCAGCATCGCCGGGCAGGGAGGAGGCTACACCTTC,CASIAGQGGGYTF,NA,TRBV28,TRBJ1-2,NA
TGTGCCAGCAATCGGGGAGAGACTGAAGCTTTCTTT,CASNRGETEAFF,NA,TRBV28,TRBJ1-1,NA
TGCGCCAGCAGCCAAGATCACCGGGACAACCTACGGGCTTTCTTT,CASSQDHRDNLRAFF,NA,TRBV4-1,TRBJ1-1,NA
TGTGCCAGCAGTCTACTAGCGGGAGCGGGCAATGAGCAGTTCTTC,CASSLLAGAGNEQFF,TRBD2,TRBV6-5,TRBJ2-1,NA
TGTGCCAGTAGTTCGTCGGGACAGGGAATCACTGAAGCTTTCTTT,CASSSSGQGITEAFF,TRBD1,TRBV19,TRBJ1-1,NA
TGTGCCAGCAGCTCCGGCCAAGAGACCCAGTACTTC,CASSSGQETQYF,NA,TRBV7-2,TRBJ2-5,NA
TGTGCCAGCAGCGAGCAAGCCGGGGAGCTGTTTTTT,CASSEQAGELFF,NA,TRBV9,TRBJ2-2,once
TGTGCCAGCAGCCCCCCAGGAGGTGGGAACACTGAAGCTTTCTTT,CASSPPGGGNTEAFF,NA,TRBV11-2,TRBJ1-1,NA
TGTGCCAGCAGCGTAGACGGCGGGAAGGCAGATACGCAGTATTTT,CASSVDGGKADTQYF,NA,TRBV9,TRBJ2-3,NA
TGCAGTGCTAGCGACAATGAGCAGTTCTTC,CSASDNEQFF,NA,TRBV20-1,TRBJ2-1,once
TGTGCCACCAAGCTCGACAGGGGAAGCTCCTACGAGCAGTACTTC,CATKLDRGSSYEQYF,TRBD1,TRBV15,TRBJ2-7,NA
TGTGCTAGTGGTTTGTGGGCTAGCGGCCACAATGAGCAGTTCTTC,CASGLWASGHNEQFF,TRBD2,TRBV12-5,TRBJ2-1,NA
TGTGCCAGCAGCCGACAGGGGGCAGGGGACTATGGCTACACCTTC,CASSRQGAGDYGYTF,TRBD1,TRBV6-2/TRBV6-3,TRBJ1-2,NA
TGTGCCAGCAGCCAAAGCTTGTCAGGGGCTGATGAAAAACTGTTTTTT,CASSQSLSGADEKLFF,NA,TRBV3-1/TRBV3-2,TRBJ1-4,once
TGTGCCAGCAGACGCGACAGCTACGAGCAGTACTTC,CASRRDSYEQYF,NA,TRBV12-3/TRBV12-4,TRBJ2-7,NA
TGCGCCAGCAGCCTACTACAGGGGGCGGGAGGCTACACCTTC,CASSLLQGAGGYTF,TRBD1,TRBV5-1,TRBJ1-2,once
TGCAGCGCCGGGGGGGTCTCCTACAATGAGCAGTTCTTC,CSAGGVSYNEQFF,TRBD2,TRBV29-1,TRBJ2-1,NA